The sequence of this T cell receptor (beta chain) was determined in a study of shared clonotypes between healthy human individuals (dated by TCRdb to the early 2020s). Describing the broader study: The cohort included three men and two women between 18 and 49 years of age. For each donor, three plates each were used for CD4 naive and CD4 memory, two plates were used for CD8 naive, and one plate was used for CD8 memory. To estimate repertoire size and how much clonotype sharing occurs between individuals, the study deeply sequenced the blood TCR repertoires of five healthy adults. Each donor's leukapheresis produced roughly between roughly 0.9 and 8.9 billion PBMCs. Libraries were prepared and TCR repertoires were sequenced by different laboratories using diverse techniques, in order to increase sequencing depth and limit assay-specific biases. What the study reported, not specific to this receptor: Pairwise subsampling indicated that sequencing depth was expected to affect the degree of clonotype sharing among donors. Rarefaction of sorted-subset datasets indicated incomplete sequencing despite the large sequencing depth. The genetic and exposure-history diversity represented was limited by the small number of donors. Sharing across four donors was observed for around 5% of naive CD4, about 3.2% of naive CD8, over 2% of memory CD4, and around 0.42% of memory CD8 clonotypes. Sampling was restricted to blood, and TCR repertoires in tissues likely differ from the TCR repertoires found in blood. Larger estimated clonotype richness was generally found for naive subsets than for memory subsets. Compared with non-shared clonotypes, the clonotypes found in all four sorted-subset donors had higher generation probabilities.

Using the deep immunoSEQ assay, multiplex PCR amplified TCR CDR3 regions from genomic DNA. Extracted genomic DNA from each cell subset was spread evenly across all wells of several immunoSEQ 96-well plates, with each plate serving as a replicate. For sorted subsets, roughly 200 ng of genomic DNA, equivalent to 30,000 or so T cell genomes, went into each replicate PCR. Purified libraries were measured with a Qubit 3.0 fluorometer, size-checked on a Bioanalyzer 2100, and measured again with the KAPA Library Quantification kit. A separate single-read 150-cycle Illumina NextSeq 550 flow cell was used to sequence each immunoSEQ 96-well plate. Concerning the study's data processing: Because only junctional sequences without quality scores were contained in the immunoSEQ output, filtering matching that applied to full-length reads could not be performed. Sequences were annotated with PyIR, a Python wrapper for IgBLAST v1.9, and V/J genes and CDR3 were assigned using IMGT germline references. Any read was removed if the V/J assignment was weak (E-value above 1e-6), the CDR3 was missing, or the read contained stop codons, out-of-frame junctions, or ambiguous translated residues. A V3J clonotype was defined by an identical inferred V gene, J gene, and CDR3 amino acid sequence. To compute the percentage overlap between repertoires, the number of shared unique clonotypes was divided by the size of the smaller repertoire. Three approaches were used to assess repertoire richness: RTK rarefaction, the Chao1 estimator, and Recon v2.1 estimates of unobserved clonotypes. Generation probabilities for all TCRbeta clonotypes obtained by the gDNA method from a handful of donors were computed using OLGA. This is the immuneACCESS table as TCRdb keeps it, with only in-frame sequences that have V and J called. A part of the clones is gone; compared with another copy, unresolved V genes explain less than half, and the rest is unexplained. That table furnishes V, J and clone size, whereas the DNA furnished D and trimming. The sample data list about 1.5 million clones, and 95% to 99% of these were observed just once. Clones ranked in the top ten supply about 0.42% of the sample.

The donors were healthy, HIV-negative adults who had no recently reported acute infections or vaccinations. All donors were Caucasian adults living in Nashville, Tennessee, USA. CD4+ T cells were enriched by magnetic negative selection, after which naive cells were positively selected on CD45RA and the negative fraction was taken as the memory subset. After blood collection by leukapheresis, PBMCs were isolated using Ficoll-Histopaque density gradient centrifugation and then cryopreserved in the vapor phase of liquid nitrogen. Analytical flow cytometry was used to check the purity and quantity of every magnetically sorted T cell population. Each sorted fraction had its genomic DNA isolated and then quantified by UV absorbance on a Nanodrop 2000c. Trimming takes 4 bases off V and 5 bases off J; junction bases not matched to a gene: 2. CDR1 SGDLS and CDR2 YYNGEE are derived from the germline V gene. Counted from cysteine to phenylalanine, this CDR3 has 13 amino acids. Kept here is only the CDR3 DNA, which spans 39 bases and is read in frame from base 1.

As concerns this clone: Its target antigen remains unknown. Base quality data are lacking; no much larger clone is found one base away. The sample contains more than one DNA sequence encoding this CDR3.

In this chain, TRBV9 is recombined with TRBJ1-5, and 8 bases in between align with TRBD1. Sequencing was carried out using naive CD4+ T cells sorted from blood. The cell subset or site label, as the study defines it: CD45RA+ positively selected. The TCR was taken from a man aged 25 to 40 in good health. The DNA sequence reads TGTGCCAGCAGCCCACAGGGGGATCAGCCCCAGCATTTT. Its protein product is CASSPQGDQPQHF.